These 21 T cell receptor beta chains were all obtained from the same sample, sequenced in a study of shared clonotypes between healthy human individuals. Here immunoSEQ multiplex PCR was the method, and the copy in TCRdb shows in-frame clones only, minus some. The repertoire holds about 2.4 million clones, with over 85% as singletons. The sample taken for sequencing was naive CD4+ T cells from PBMCs. Subset indicated: CD45RA+ positively selected. The receptor source for this set is a man aged 18 to 35 in good health. Some clones in this sample may be carry-over from other donors' samples.

The rearrangement links TRBV7-3 to TRBJ2-7; 7 nucleotides line up with TRBD1. The CDR3 loop spans 16 amino acids. The ends lost 5 bases at V and 3 bases at J; junction bases unmatched: 13. CDR1 SGHTA and CDR2 FQGTGA come from the germline V gene. CDR3 in DNA: TGTGCCAGCAGCCCTGGCCGCAGGACAGGAGTCTACGAGCAGTACTTC. Translating gives CASSPGRRTGVYEQYF.

This clone was counted once. Distinct nucleotide sequences in the sample also encode this CDR3. The V call is TRBV5-1, the J call TRBJ2-3; D not certain. Germline V lookup: CDR1 SGHRS, CDR2 YFSETQ. With 1 base removed from V and 2 bases from J, the gap between germline ends came to 2 bases. This CDR3 spans 12 amino acids. The CDR3 loop is CASSLITDTQYF. The CDR3 DNA sequence: TGCGCCAGCAGCTTGATCACAGATACGCAGTATTTT.

This clone was recorded once. This sequence joins TRBV30 and TRBJ2-1; D gene ambiguous. The CDR3 contains 12 residues. Germline assignment: CDR1 GTSNPN and CDR2 SVGIG (reference sequence). The V end was cut by 3 bases, the J end by 7 bases, with 10 bases between. The CDR3 loop is CAWSPARNEQFF. The DNA of the CDR3 is TGTGCCTGGAGCCCTGCTAGGAATGAGCAGTTCTTC.

The chain joins TRBV2 to TRBJ2-2; 8 nucleotides line up with TRBD2. Germline assignment: CDR1 SNHLY and CDR2 FYNNEI. V dropped 7 bases and J dropped 8; count of bases not matched to a gene: 12. CDR3 size: 15 residues. DNA for the CDR3: TGTGCCAGCATCGAGCGGGAGTTTATGATTGGGGAGCTGTTTTTT. Translated, it gives CASIEREFMIGELFF.

V usage is TRBV18 and J usage is TRBJ2-3, with D maybe TRBD1 (5 bases). The CDR3 consists of 15 residues. Germline V lookup: CDR1 KGHSH, CDR2 LQKENI. Trimming took off 3 bases at V and 1 base at J, with 11 bases between the two ends. CDR3 sequence: CASSPGRGGTDTQYF. The DNA of the CDR3 is TGTGCCAGCTCACCCGGAAGGGGTGGCACAGATACGCAGTATTTT.

This chain connects TRBV19 to TRBJ2-4, with 11 nucleotides matching TRBD2. J lost 6 bases, V lost 7 bases, and 8 bases had no gene match. The length of the CDR3 is 15 residues. Germline lookup yields CDR1 LNHDA and CDR2 SQIVND (reference sequence). CDR3 sequence reads: CASMRHLAGGNIQYF. The DNA for the CDR3 is TGTGCCAGTATGAGGCATCTAGCGGGAGGAAACATTCAGTACTTC.

This chain joins TRBV6-5 and TRBJ2-2; D gene unclear. V was shortened by 8 bases and J by 3 bases, with 13 bases between the two germline ends. The germline CDR1 and CDR2 sequences are MNHEY and SVGAGI. This CDR3 has 14 amino acids. In DNA, the CDR3 is TGTGCCAGCTATCGGGTCTCTGACACCGGGGAGCTGTTTTTT. Its protein is CASYRVSDTGELFF.

The genes are TRBV28 and TRBJ1-2; no firm D call. The CDR3 extends over 15 amino acids. Trimming shortened V by 6 bases and J by 4 bases, and 18 bases separated the two germline ends. The germline gives CDR1 MDHEN, CDR2 SYDVKM. As DNA, the CDR3 is TGTGCCAGCAGCGATAGGCGAAGGTCGGGCTATGGCTACACCTTC. It translates to CASSDRRRSGYGYTF.

The chain recombines TRBV6-5 with TRBJ2-7; D possibly matches TRBD1 or TRBD2 (5 bases each). Germline CDR1 reads MNHEY; CDR2 reads SVGAGI. The CDR3 runs to 15 residues. V lost 6 bases and J 4 bases, leaving 19 bases between the germline ends. Written as DNA, the CDR3 is TGTGCCAGCAGAACAGGTCCGGGGCTGGGATACGAGCAGTACTTC. Its protein is CASRTGPGLGYEQYF.

Note on this clone: A read error is likely, as this CDR3 ends without the conserved phenylalanine or tryptophan. The DNA is left out, because the CDR3 cannot be placed on it with certainty; the CDR3 is given as TCRdb lists it. The chain combines TRBV15 with TRBJ2-7; no DNA check was done on the table's D call, TRBD1. The CDR3 has 9 residues if both end residues are counted. The germline V gene encodes CDR1 LNHNV and CDR2 YYDKDF (reference sequence). The CDR3 region is CATSPSQGL.

The genes are TRBV28 and TRBJ2-5; 11 bases are a match to TRBD1. TRBJ2-7 explains the end of the DNA better; the J call may be wrong. CDR3 length: 14 amino acids. Per the germline V gene, CDR1 is MDHEN and CDR2 is SYDVKM. CDR3 in amino acids: CASIGGTGGYEQYF. In DNA form, the CDR3 reads TGTGCCAGCATCGGCGGGACAGGGGGCTACGAGCAGTACTTC.

This clone was detected once. V usage is TRBV6-5 and J usage is TRBJ2-7; 7 nucleotides agree with TRBD1. The CDR3 sequence is 13 residues long. Germline-derived CDR1 and CDR2 are MNHEY and SVGAGI. J gave up 3 bases and V 7 bases, and 6 bases lay outside the gene matches. The chain's CDR3 is CASNNRDSYEQYF. CDR3 DNA: TGTGCCAGCAATAACCGGGACAGCTACGAGCAGTACTTC.

V gene TRBV30 combines with J gene TRBJ2-1, with 9 bases identical to TRBD2. V gave up 5 bases and J gave up 6 bases; unmatched junction bases: 17. This CDR3 is built from 17 residues. CDR1 GTSNPN and CDR2 SVGIG come from the germline V gene (reference sequence). CDR3 sequence (DNA): TGTGCCTGGCGTCCCCCCCTTTTAGCGGGAGTCCGCAATGAGCAGTTCTTC. Protein sequence: CAWRPPLLAGVRNEQFF.

This chain links TRBV9 with TRBJ2-7, with D perhaps TRBD2 (6 bases). CDR1 is SGDLS, CDR2 YYNGEE, per germline. This CDR3 has 13 amino acids. The V and J ends lost 2 bases and 3 bases respectively, with 9 bases between them. CDR3 sequence: CASSVSEGYEQYF. The CDR3 DNA is TGTGCCAGCAGCGTCTCGGAGGGCTACGAGCAGTACTTC.

The chain uses TRBV19 and TRBJ2-6; D assignment may be TRBD1 or TRBD2 (6 bases each). The V end was cut by 7 bases, the J end by 2 bases, with 21 bases between. The CDR3 is 18 amino acids. Germline CDR1 and CDR2: LNHDA and SQIVND (reference sequence). Here the CDR3 reads CASTSRWAGEAGANVLTF. In nucleotides, the CDR3 is TGTGCCAGTACCTCCAGGTGGGCAGGGGAGGCTGGGGCCAACGTCCTGACTTTC.

On this clone itself: The same CDR3 can be traced to other DNA sequences in this sample. The chain employs TRBV28 and TRBJ2-7; 11 bases map to TRBD2. J was trimmed by 1 base and V by 4 bases; bases with no gene match: 3. The germline V gene has CDR1 MDHEN and CDR2 SYDVKM. The CDR3 loop spans 15 amino acids. The CDR3 region has the DNA TGTGCCAGCAGTTCGTTAGCGGGAGGGTCCTACGAGCAGTACTTC. Amino acids: CASSSLAGGSYEQYF. The full variable domain, rest sourced from reference TRBV28 and TRBJ2-7, is DVKVTQSSRYLVKRTGEKVFLECVQDMDHENMFWYRQDPGLGLRLIYFSYDVKMKEKGDIPEGYSVSREKKERFSLILESASTNQTSMYLCASSSLAGGSYEQYFGPGTRLTVT.

This chain uses TRBV18 with TRBJ1-2; D is unresolved. The CDR3 is made up of 15 amino acids. Trimming took off 2 bases at V and 8 bases at J, with 18 bases between the two ends. Germline V gene sequence: CDR1 KGHSH, CDR2 LQKENI. The CDR3 region has the DNA TGTGCCAGCTCACCATCAAAAGGGAGAGTAGGCGGCTACACCTTC. Translating gives CASSPSKGRVGGYTF.

V usage is TRBV6-5 and J usage is TRBJ2-7; 12 bases map to TRBD1. The junction had 5 bases not matched to a gene; V was cut back by 6 bases and J by 2 bases. The germline V gene encodes CDR1 MNHEY and CDR2 SVGAGI. The CDR3 sequence is 15 residues long. The CDR3 nucleotides are TGTGCCAGCAGGGCCGGGACAGGGGGCCCCTACGAGCAGTACTTC. Translating it yields CASRAGTGGPYEQYF.

The V gene is TRBV27, the J gene TRBJ2-5; unclear D gene. Germline CDR1 is MNHEY and CDR2 is SMNVEV (reference sequence). The CDR3 runs 14 residues. Trimming removed 6 bases at V and 3 bases at J, with 14 bases between. The CDR3 loop reads CASRPGIRKETQYF. DNA for the CDR3: TGTGCCAGCAGGCCGGGCATAAGGAAAGAGACCCAGTACTTC.

J is TRBJ2-3 and V is TRBV28; no clear D. With 10 bases removed from V and 6 bases from J, the gap between germline ends came to 14 bases. Germline assignment: CDR1 MDHEN and CDR2 SYDVKM. The CDR3 extends over 12 amino acids. This CDR3 is CATLGGVDTQYF. In DNA, the CDR3 is TGTGCCACCCTGGGCGGCGTCGATACGCAGTATTTT. Supplemented by reference TRBV28 and TRBJ2-3, the full variable domain reads DVKVTQSSRYLVKRTGEKVFLECVQDMDHENMFWYRQDPGLGLRLIYFSYDVKMKEKGDIPEGYSVSREKKERFSLILESASTNQTSMYLCATLGGVDTQYFGPGTRLTVL.

The chain employs TRBV19 and TRBJ1-4; D is ambiguous. Germline V gives CDR1 LNHDA, CDR2 SQIVND (reference sequence). The length of the CDR3 is 15 residues. The germline V and J ends were trimmed by 6 bases and 8 bases, with 19 bases remaining between them. The CDR3 DNA reads as TGTGCCAGTAGCGGCCTCGACCTAGATCGGGAAAAACTGTTTTTT. It is translated as CASSGLDLDREKLFF.